This T cell receptor beta chain emerged from a study of cytomegalovirus exposure and HLA in healthy donors. Study-level findings and limits: Later genetic work tied a missense DCLRE1C variant to beta-chain V and J trimming. As a later analysis showed, several of the most significant clusters appeared to be linked to common viral pathogens.

Healthy bone marrow donors formed the donor group. Note on this clone: Its antigen is currently unknown.

The primer mix had 60 Vbeta and 13 Jbeta primers. Original processing methods: About 9.9 million of the about 80 million unique TCR beta chains counted in a later analysis were shared. Profiled with immunoSEQ multiplex PCR; TCRdb holds only in-frame clones, not every one. That table furnishes V, J and clone size, whereas the DNA furnished D and trimming. The table records some 90,000 clones, roughly 81% of them present only once. This CDR3 is built from 14 residues. V lost 2 bases, J lost 4 bases, and 11 bases lay in between. Germline V CDR1 and CDR2: MNHEY, SVGAGI. The rearrangement uses TRBV6-5 and TRBJ1-1, with D possibly TRBD1 on 5 matching bases. The TCR was taken from a middle-aged man in good health and CMV-seronegative. Sequencing input: PBMCs. CDR3 amino acids: CASSYQARATEAFF. Here the CDR3 DNA reads TGTGCCAGCAGTTACCAGGCCAGGGCCACTGAAGCTTTCTTT.